A single sample is the source of the 27 T cell receptor beta chains below, sequenced in a study of cytomegalovirus exposure and HLA in healthy donors. Vbeta (60) and Jbeta (13) primers were used in the PCR. TCRdb keeps only in-frame clones here, not all; method: immunoSEQ multiplex PCR. This sample has more than 95,000 clones, with about 13% found just once. Input material: PBMCs. These receptors all stem from a man aged 40-50 years in good health and CMV-seropositive.

Only a few counts were recorded for this clone. This chain uses TRBV6-1 with TRBJ1-4; TRBD1 might be the D (5 bases). This CDR3 comprises 15 residues. In germline, CDR1 is MNHNS, CDR2 SASEGT. Deletions cut 2 bases from V and 7 bases from J, with 14 bases between. This CDR3 is CASSERRGGIEKLFF. CDR3 in DNA: TGTGCCAGCAGTGAACGGCGGGGGGGAATTGAAAAACTGTTTTTT.

CDR3 protein: CASSPNRPEPPYSNQPQHF. In nucleotides, the CDR3 is TGTGCCAGCTCACCGAACAGGCCCGAACCCCCTTATAGCAATCAGCCCCAGCATTTT. The chain recombines TRBV18 with TRBJ1-5, with D perhaps matching TRBD1 (5 bases). This CDR3 contains 19 residues. Germline CDR1 reads KGHSH; CDR2 reads LQKENI. Trimming removed 3 bases from V and 0 bases from J, with 21 bases in between.

This clone showed up just a few times. The chain links TRBV28 to TRBJ2-2, with D possibly matching TRBD1 (6 bases). The germline V gene has CDR1 MDHEN and CDR2 SYDVKM. The CDR3 contains 14 residues. V gave up 6 bases and J gave up 1 base, with 9 bases separating them. CDR3: CASRSGQNTGELFF. The CDR3 DNA follows: TGTGCCAGCAGGTCGGGACAGAACACCGGGGAGCTGTTTTTT.

This sequence joins TRBV19 and TRBJ1-5; D unclear. The CDR3 length is 17 residues. Germline CDR1 and CDR2: LNHDA and SQIVND (reference sequence). V lost 8 bases, J lost 0 bases, and 20 bases lay in between. The chain's CDR3 is CASLRRMGSNSNQPQHF. Here the CDR3 DNA reads TGTGCCAGTCTAAGGAGGATGGGCTCGAATAGCAATCAGCCCCAGCATTTT.

Concerning this clone: The sample contains more than one DNA sequence encoding this CDR3. V gene TRBV18 combines with J gene TRBJ2-7; 10 bases are a match to TRBD1. J was trimmed by 6 bases and V by 3 bases; bases with no gene match: 5. Germline V lookup: CDR1 KGHSH, CDR2 LQKENI. The length of the CDR3 is 14 residues. In nucleotides, the CDR3 is TGTGCCAGCTCACCCCGGGACAGGGGAGGCGAGCAGTACTTC. This encodes CASSPRDRGGEQYF.

The chain combines TRBV5-1 with TRBJ2-3, with unresolved D. Germline assignment: CDR1 SGHRS and CDR2 YFSETQ. The ends were cut back, 3 bases at V and 1 base at J, with 6 bases in the middle. The CDR3 is 13 amino acids. The CDR3 loop reads CASSSPGTDTQYF. The CDR3, as DNA: TGCGCCAGCAGCTCCCCGGGCACAGATACGCAGTATTTT.

The chain employs TRBV29-1 and TRBJ2-7; 9 bases fit TRBD2. CDR1 is SQVTM, CDR2 ANQGSEA, per germline. Trimming cost V 1 base and J 4 bases; bases outside gene matches: 11. There are 16 residues in the CDR3. The CDR3 reads CSVEGVAAGGSYEQYF. CDR3 nucleotides: TGCAGCGTTGAAGGGGTTGCGGCGGGAGGGTCATACGAGCAGTACTTC.

V usage is TRBV27 and J usage is TRBJ1-4, with 8 bases lining up with TRBD1. The ends lost 2 bases at V and 0 bases at J; junction bases unmatched: 5. Germline V gene data show CDR1 as MNHEY and CDR2 as SMNVEV (reference sequence). CDR3 size: 17 residues. The CDR3 is CASSLGTGQATNEKLFF. CDR3 DNA sequence: TGTGCCAGCAGTTTAGGGACAGGACAAGCAACTAATGAAAAACTGTTTTTT.

In this sample, this clone turned up a few times. This rearrangement joins TRBV12-5 to TRBJ1-1, with D perhaps matching TRBD1 (5 bases). Per germline, CDR1 LGHNT and CDR2 FRNRAP. V lost 0 bases, J lost 0 bases, and 11 bases lay in between. The CDR3 is 16 amino acids. CDR3 DNA: TGTGCTAGTGGTTTGGTATACGGGGGAATGAACACTGAAGCTTTCTTT. Translation gives CASGLVYGGMNTEAFF.

The rearrangement links TRBV9 to TRBJ2-7; perhaps TRBD2 as D (6 bases). The V gene's germline CDR1 is SGDLS and CDR2 YYNGEE. The CDR3 sequence is 12 residues long. V was clipped by 2 bases and J by 11 bases, with 14 bases between them. In nucleotides, the CDR3 is TGTGCCAGCAGCGTGCCCCCAAGGAGGGAGTACTTC. It encodes CASSVPPRREYF.

This clone appeared a few times. The chain uses TRBV2 and TRBJ2-7, with TRBD1 matching 8 bases. The CDR3 loop spans 13 amino acids. Trimming at V came to 6 bases and at J to 7 bases, leaving 8 bases not matched to a gene. From germline, CDR1 is SNHLY and CDR2 FYNNEI. CDR3 coding DNA: TGTGCCAGCAGCGTTACAGGGGGGAGTGAGCAGTACTTC. Its translation: CASSVTGGSEQYF.

The chain links TRBV5-1 to TRBJ2-2; the D gene is possibly TRBD1 (7 bases). The germline V gene encodes CDR1 SGHRS and CDR2 YFSETQ. The V gene lost 4 bases and the J gene lost 4 bases, with 14 bases spanning the gap. This CDR3 comprises 15 residues. CDR3 protein: CASSVRQGLTGELFF. Here the CDR3 DNA reads TGCGCCAGCAGCGTAAGACAGGGACTCACCGGGGAGCTGTTTTTT.

This clone has only a few counts. The rearrangement links TRBV6-1 to TRBJ2-2; D possibly corresponds to TRBD1 (6 bases). V was shortened by 2 bases and J by 5 bases, with 12 bases between the two germline ends. Germline lookup yields CDR1 MNHNS and CDR2 SASEGT. This CDR3 is 15 amino acids long. CDR3 DNA: TGTGCCAGCAGTGAACCCAGGGGCGGAACCGGGGAGCTGTTTTTT. It yields the protein CASSEPRGGTGELFF.

The V call is TRBV10-2, the J call TRBJ2-2; 9 bases are a match to TRBD2. Germline CDR1 is WSHSY and CDR2 is SAAADI. The CDR3 has 15 residues. Losses at the gene ends were 10 bases for V and 7 bases for J; bases not matched to a gene: 13. CDR3 bases: TGCGCCACCACCGCGGCGGGAGGGGGGAACGGGGAGCTGTTTTTT. Its protein is CATTAAGGGNGELFF.

This clone showed up just a few times. The chain couples TRBV4-1 to TRBJ1-2, with 10 bases fitting TRBD1. The CDR3 extends over 18 amino acids. Losses at the gene ends were 1 base for V and 0 bases for J; bases not matched to a gene: 8. Germline V gene lookup returns CDR1 MGHRA and CDR2 YSYEKL. The CDR3 protein is CASSQGLGTGASNYGYTF. The CDR3 region has the DNA TGCGCCAGCAGCCAAGGACTGGGGACAGGGGCGTCTAACTATGGCTACACCTTC.

This clone was observed a few times. CDR3 sequence reads: CASSPTGGRETQYF. The CDR3 nucleotides are TGTGCCAGCAGTCCAACAGGGGGCAGAGAGACCCAGTACTTC. This chain uses TRBV6-1 with TRBJ2-5; 9 positions match TRBD1. This CDR3 is built from 14 residues. Per germline, CDR1 MNHNS and CDR2 SASEGT. V shed 5 bases, J shed 4 bases, and the junction held 5 bases outside the gene matches.

V gene TRBV19 combines with J gene TRBJ2-7, with 8 positions matching TRBD1. V gave up 5 bases and J gave up 1 base; unmatched junction bases: 7. This CDR3 comprises 15 residues. Per the germline V gene, CDR1 is LNHDA and CDR2 is SQIVND (reference sequence). For the CDR3, the DNA is TGTGCCAGTAGTCCCGGGACAGGTTCATCCTACGAGCAGTACTTC. It specifies CASSPGTGSSYEQYF. The complete variable domain, with remaining parts taken from reference TRBV19 and TRBJ2-7, reads DGGITQSPKYLFRKEGQNVTLSCEQNLNHDAMYWYRQDPGQGLRLIYYSQIVNDFQKGDIAEGYSVSREKKESFPLTVTSAQKNPTAFYLCASSPGTGSSYEQYFGPGTRLTVT.

The chain recombines TRBV5-5 with TRBJ2-1, with TRBD2 matching 12 bases. Germline CDR1 SGHKS, CDR2 YYEKEE (reference sequence). This CDR3 is built from 16 residues. Unmatched junction bases numbered 9, after V lost 3 bases and J lost 8 bases. Here the CDR3 DNA reads TGTGCCAGCAGCTGGACTAGCGGGATGGGATGGTATGAGCAGTTCTTC. It codes for CASSWTSGMGWYEQFF.

This clone was seen a handful of times. The chain employs TRBV28 and TRBJ1-5; D perhaps matches TRBD1 (5 bases). This CDR3 is built from 14 residues. Trimming took 6 bases from V and 3 from J, leaving 12 bases between them. The germline V gene has CDR1 MDHEN and CDR2 SYDVKM. The CDR3 region has the DNA TGTGCCAGCAGATTAACAGGAACCAATCAGCCCCAGCATTTT. This codes for CASRLTGTNQPQHF.

The rearrangement uses TRBV11-2 and TRBJ1-1; D is undetermined. The length of the CDR3 is 11 residues. The V gene's germline CDR1 is SGHAT and CDR2 FQNNGV. V dropped 4 bases and J dropped 6 bases, with 6 bases sitting between them. Written as DNA, the CDR3 is TGTGCCAGCAGCTCCTTCCCTGAAGCTTTCTTT. Protein product: CASSSFPEAFF.

The genes are TRBV9 and TRBJ1-2, with 9 bases lining up with TRBD1. The J segment lost 7 bases and the V segment lost 3 bases, leaving 1 base of the junction unmatched. This CDR3 has 12 residues. The germline gives CDR1 SGDLS, CDR2 YYNGEE. The CDR3 DNA sequence: TGTGCCAGCAGCGCGACAGGGGGTGGCTACACCTTC. Translating gives CASSATGGGYTF.

The chain couples TRBV28 to TRBJ2-3, with a tentative D call TRBD2 (5 bases). Germline lookup yields CDR1 MDHEN and CDR2 SYDVKM. V lost 4 bases, J lost 2 bases, and 10 bases lay in between. This CDR3 region has 14 residues. The chain's CDR3 is CASSSRTYTDTQYF. The CDR3 coding sequence is TGTGCCAGCAGTTCAAGGACTTACACAGATACGCAGTATTTT.

This clone was observed a few times. The chain carries TRBV5-6 and TRBJ2-3; D is perhaps TRBD2 (5 bases). The CDR3 covers 15 residues. Germline values: CDR1 SGHDT, CDR2 YYEEEE. V lost 3 bases and J lost 2, with 13 bases in between. This CDR3 reads CASSWGRAATDTQYF. Here the CDR3 DNA reads TGTGCCAGCAGCTGGGGTCGAGCGGCCACAGATACGCAGTATTTT. The full variable domain, in which reference TRBV5-6 and TRBJ2-3 provide the parts outside the CDR3, is DAGVTQSPTHLIKTRGQQVTLRCSPKSGHDTVSWYQQALGQGPQFIFQYYEEEERQRGNFPDRFSGHQFPNYSSELNVNALLLGDSALYLCASSWGRAATDTQYFGPGTRLTVL.

Comments on this clone: The same CDR3 is also encoded by other DNA sequences in this sample. The chain combines TRBV18 with TRBJ2-7; D gene ambiguous. This CDR3 is 13 amino acids long. Germline V CDR1 and CDR2: KGHSH, LQKENI. V was cut by 3 bases and J by 0 bases, with 6 bases left in between. CDR3 DNA sequence: TGTGCCAGCTCACCCCCCTCCTCCTACGAGCAGTACTTC. The encoded protein is CASSPPSSYEQYF.

V and J are TRBV18 and TRBJ2-5; D is perhaps TRBD2 (7 bases). Germline CDR1 and CDR2: KGHSH and LQKENI. Trimming shortened V by 1 base and J by 5 bases, and 17 bases separated the two germline ends. The CDR3 covers 16 residues. The CDR3 bases are TGTGCCAGCTCACCACGCATTCAGGGGAGGGAGGAGACCCAGTACTTC. It encodes CASSPRIQGREETQYF. The full variable domain, with the rest looked up from reference TRBV18 and TRBJ2-5, is NAGVMQNPRHLVRRRGQEARLRCSPMKGHSHVYWYRQLPEEGLKFMVYLQKENIIDESGMPKERFSAEFPKEGPSILRIQQVVRGDSAAYFCASSPRIQGREETQYFGPGTRLLVL.

This clone showed up just a few times. The V and J genes are TRBV7-9 and TRBJ2-1, with 10 bases lining up with TRBD1. The CDR3 spans 15 residues. Germline CDR1 and CDR2: SEHNR and FQNEAQ (reference sequence). V gave up 4 bases and J gave up 5 bases; unmatched junction bases: 5. CDR3 residues: CASSSRDRGNNEQFF. CDR3 nucleotides: TGTGCCAGCAGCTCCCGGGACAGGGGTAACAATGAGCAGTTCTTC.

V usage is TRBV7-9 and J usage is TRBJ2-7; 9 bases agree with TRBD1. V lost 6 bases, J lost 4 bases, and 13 bases stayed unmatched. The CDR3 has 16 amino acids. Germline V lookup: CDR1 SEHNR, CDR2 FQNEAQ (reference sequence). This CDR3 is CASRLITGTGLYEQYF. The DNA of the CDR3 is TGTGCCAGCAGATTAATAACCGGGACAGGGCTATACGAGCAGTACTTC.